These T cell receptor beta chains were read from a single sample in a study of blood T cell repertoires in COVID-19. Method: immunoSEQ multiplex PCR; TCRdb's copy keeps in-frame clones and lacks some. Of roughly 200,000 clones in the sample, roughly 85% were seen once. The source material was peripheral blood. The receptors originated from a woman older than 75 with acute or convalescent COVID-19. Both conserved end residues are part of each CDR3. The order of the fields is D gene, V gene, J gene, clone size, CDR3 DNA, CDR3 protein. The D gene is left open where the match is weak. A row's size may be missing; if present it is once, few, many or a size class.

NA,TRBV18,TRBJ2-1,NA,TGTGCCAGCTCACCATTACCCAGGGTGGGCAATGAGCAGTTCTTC,CASSPLPRVGNEQFF
NA,TRBV6-1,TRBJ1-5,few,TGTGCCAGCAGTGAAGCGGGGCAGGGCGCTCAGCCCCAGCATTTT,CASSEAGQGAQPQHF
NA,TRBV25-1,TRBJ2-5,NA,TGTGCCAGCAGTGAGTATCCGGGAAAAGAGACCCAGTACTTC,CASSEYPGKETQYF
TRBD1,TRBV30,TRBJ2-1,NA,TGTGCCTGGACTAGGGGACAGAGCTCCTACAATGAGCAGTTCTTC,CAWTRGQSSYNEQFF
TRBD1,TRBV12-3/TRBV12-4,TRBJ1-1,NA,TGTGCCAGTAGTTTAGACAGGGAATTCTTT,CASSLDREFF
NA,TRBV11-2,TRBJ2-7,NA,TGTGCCAGCAGCTTATCTAACTACGAGCAGTACTTC,CASSLSNYEQYF
NA,TRBV10-3,TRBJ1-2,NA,TGTGCCATCAGTATTAGGACAGAGAATTACTATGGCTACACCTTC,CAISIRTENYYGYTF
TRBD1,TRBV5-1,TRBJ2-7,NA,TGCGCCAGCAGCCCTGGGACAGGGGGGCAATACGAGCAGTACTTC,CASSPGTGGQYEQYF
NA,TRBV9,TRBJ2-3,NA,TGTGCCAGCAGCGTAGTTGGAGGGACTTTAGAGACGCAGTATTTT,CASSVVGGTLETQYF
TRBD2,TRBV30,TRBJ2-3,NA,TGTGCCTGTAGCGGGGGAACAGATACGCAGTATTTT,CACSGGTDTQYF